This TCR beta chain was recorded in a study of Ad26.COV2.S vaccination and SARS-CoV-2 variants. Study-level information: Donor participated within the Ad26.COV2.S arm of the COV1001 trial. Once or twice, 56 days apart, Ad26.COV2.S was delivered intramuscularly. General study points: Following vaccination, spike-specific CD8+ and CD4+ T cell responses reportedly exhibited substantial breadth. Overall T cell responses may have been underestimated by the analyses of TCR breadth and depth.

The treatment here: around 19 received Ad26.COV2.S at low or high dose, single or two shots; 5 received placebo; per-sample allocation not given. On day 63 after the first injection, vaccine and placebo recipients gave samples. The germline V gene has CDR1 SGHDN and CDR2 FVKESK. With 5 bases removed from V and 3 bases from J, the gap between germline ends came to 11 bases. This CDR3 is 13 amino acids long. To note about this clone: Its antigen remains unidentified.

Here immunoSEQ multiplex PCR was the method, and the copy in TCRdb shows in-frame clones only, minus some. The data contain 200,000 to 250,000 clones, roughly 90% of them singletons. This receptor was obtained from a person between 18 and 60 years old who received the Ad26.COV2.S COVID-19 vaccine or a placebo. Sequencing used peripheral blood, obtained in a trial of Ad26.COV2.S vaccine versus placebo. The chain employs TRBV14 and TRBJ2-7; D call uncertain. The DNA for the CDR3 is TGTGCCAGCAGCTACTCTTCGGTCTACGAGCAGTACTTC. As protein: CASSYSSVYEQYF.